A single sample gave rise to the 20 T cell receptor beta chains below, sequenced in a study of cytomegalovirus exposure and HLA in healthy donors (dated 2017 in TCRdb). The method was the immunoSEQ multiplex PCR assay. A mixture of 60 forward primers for TCR Vbeta segments and 13 reverse primers for TCR Jbeta segments was used in the multiplex PCR. Not all clones reach the TCRdb copy of this immuneACCESS table, which keeps in-frame sequences only. Checked studies attribute under half of the gap to unresolved V genes and leave the rest unexplained. The sample includes around 120,000 clones, with about 80% observed a single time. The ten most abundant clones make up 30% of the sample. The sample was PBMCs. These receptors originate from a man between 60 and 70 years old in good health and CMV-seropositive.

This clone was recorded once. The chain couples TRBV5-1 to TRBJ1-1; TRBD1 matches at 9 bases. Germline CDR1 and CDR2: SGHRS and YFSETQ. This CDR3 has 14 amino acids. V lost 4 bases, J lost 2 bases, and 3 bases stayed unmatched. Written as DNA, the CDR3 is TGCGCCAGCAGCAAGGACAGGGGCAACACTGAAGCTTTCTTT. Its translation: CASSKDRGNTEAFF.

The rearrangement joins TRBV7-9 to TRBJ2-5; 10 bases fit TRBD2. The CDR3 is made up of 16 amino acids. Germline V gives CDR1 SEHNR, CDR2 FQNEAQ (reference sequence). With V trimmed by 0 bases and J by 2 bases, 3 bases remained unmatched. CDR3 amino acids: CASSLAGTSVQETQYF. The CDR3 DNA reads TGTGCCAGCAGCTTAGCCGGGACTAGCGTTCAAGAGACCCAGTACTTC.

The rearrangement uses TRBV27 and TRBJ2-5; 7 nucleotides agree with TRBD1. CDR1 and CDR2 from the germline V gene are MNHEY and SMNVEV (reference sequence). The CDR3 loop spans 15 amino acids. V trimming: 3 bases; J trimming: 2 bases; junction bases outside the gene matches: 6. CDR3 sequence: CASSLLGQLQETQYF. The DNA for the CDR3 is TGTGCCAGCAGTTTGTTGGGACAGTTACAAGAGACCCAGTACTTC.

A few counts support this clone. The chain combines TRBV7-8 with TRBJ1-1; D is unclear. The CDR3 is 14 amino acids. V was cut by 1 base and J by 6 bases, with 12 bases left in between. Germline CDR1 is SGHVS and CDR2 is FQNEAQ. CDR3 nucleotides: TGTGCCAGCAGCTTAGTGGGCTCTATCCCTGAAGCTTTCTTT. Its protein product is CASSLVGSIPEAFF.

This chain links TRBV29-1 with TRBJ2-5, with 7 nucleotides matching TRBD1. CDR3 length: 13 residues. Germline trimming cut 3 bases from V and 4 bases from J; bases unmatched to any gene: 5. Germline CDR1 is SQVTM and CDR2 is ANQGSEA. CDR3 bases: TGCAGCGTTGATTCGACAGGGTCAGAGACCCAGTACTTC. Protein sequence: CSVDSTGSETQYF.

The genes are TRBV6-5 and TRBJ1-5; possibly TRBD1 for D (5 bases). Germline values: CDR1 MNHEY, CDR2 SVGAGI. Trimming shortened V by 2 bases and J by 10 bases, and 9 bases separated the two germline ends. This CDR3 has 12 residues. In DNA form, the CDR3 reads TGTGCCAGCAGTTACAACGGGGGTCCCCAGCATTTT. Translating it yields CASSYNGGPQHF.

The chain uses TRBV11-2 and TRBJ2-1; possible D gene TRBD2, 5 bases. V was shortened by 2 bases and J by 12 bases, with 14 bases between the two germline ends. The CDR3 is made up of 13 amino acids. The germline CDR1 and CDR2 sequences are SGHAT and FQNNGV. CDR3: CASSLSRDNWQFF. The DNA for the CDR3 is TGTGCCAGCAGCTTATCCCGGGATAATTGGCAGTTCTTC.

The V and J genes are TRBV6-1 and TRBJ2-1, with 7 nucleotides matching TRBD1. The germline gives CDR1 MNHNS, CDR2 SASEGT. There are 13 residues in the CDR3. V was pared by 4 bases and J by 4 bases, with 1 base of the junction left unmatched. CDR3 loop: CASSVQGYNEQFF. In nucleotides, the CDR3 is TGTGCCAGCAGTGTACAGGGGTACAATGAGCAGTTCTTC.

The CDR3 region is CASSIAPGTIPETQYF. The DNA of the CDR3 is TGTGCCAGTAGTATAGCCCCCGGGACTATACCAGAGACCCAGTACTTC. The chain couples TRBV19 to TRBJ2-5; 7 nucleotides match TRBD2. This CDR3 spans 16 amino acids. The germline CDR1 and CDR2 sequences are LNHDA and SQIVND (reference sequence). V was pared by 1 base and J by 4 bases, with 9 bases of the junction left unmatched.

This clone was seen at least ten times. V is TRBV25-1 and J is TRBJ1-1; D unclear. V gave up 4 bases and J gave up 7 bases, with 13 bases separating them. There are 13 residues in the CDR3. The V gene's germline CDR1 is MGHDK and CDR2 SYGVNS. This CDR3 is CASSVQDAGEAFF. CDR3 DNA: TGTGCCAGCAGTGTCCAAGACGCAGGTGAAGCTTTCTTT.

The chain combines TRBV6-5 with TRBJ2-7; D is uncertain. The CDR3 runs to 11 residues. Per germline, CDR1 MNHEY and CDR2 SVGAGI. The V and J ends lost 8 bases and 0 bases respectively, with 5 bases between them. This chain's CDR3 is CASRSSYEQYF. CDR3 sequence (DNA): TGTGCCAGCCGGAGCTCCTACGAGCAGTACTTC.

J is TRBJ2-5 and V is TRBV5-6; 9 positions agree with TRBD2. Trimming at V came to 5 bases and at J to 5 bases, leaving 10 bases not matched to a gene. CDR1 is SGHDT, CDR2 YYEEEE, per germline. This CDR3 spans 15 amino acids. CDR3 coding DNA: TGTGCCAGCAGTTACCGCGGGGGGGCCTTTGAGACCCAGTACTTC. It codes for CASSYRGGAFETQYF.

The rearrangement uses TRBV27 and TRBJ2-7; 14 bases align to TRBD2. Looked up from germline, CDR1 is MNHEY and CDR2 is SMNVEV (reference sequence). V lost 7 bases and J lost 3; bases outside the gene matches: 8. The CDR3 sequence is 16 residues long. The CDR3 is CASKGLAGVVFYEQYF. CDR3 nucleotides: TGTGCCAGCAAGGGACTAGCGGGGGTCGTTTTCTACGAGCAGTACTTC.

This clone was seen a handful of times. The chain recombines TRBV9 with TRBJ1-2; 7 nucleotides line up with TRBD1. Trimming took 4 bases from V and 4 from J; bases not matched to a gene: 10. The CDR3 covers 15 residues. CDR1 and CDR2 from the germline V gene are SGDLS and YYNGEE. CDR3: CASSRETGKFYGYTF. As DNA, the CDR3 is TGTGCCAGCAGCAGAGAGACAGGGAAATTCTATGGCTACACCTTC.

The gene calls are TRBV4-1 and TRBJ1-2; D is possibly TRBD1 (5 bases). V was clipped by 1 base and J by 7 bases, with 19 bases between them. Germline CDR1 is MGHRA and CDR2 is YSYEKL. The CDR3 loop spans 16 amino acids. The CDR3 DNA follows: TGCGCCAGCAGCCAAGGGGGTGCAGATTCTAGGGGTGGCTACACCTTC. Its translation: CASSQGGADSRGGYTF.

The chain employs TRBV13 and TRBJ1-1; the match to TRBD1 covers 8 bases. Germline V gives CDR1 PRHDT, CDR2 FYEKMQ (reference sequence). V shed 5 bases and J 4 bases; nucleotides not matched to a gene: 9. CDR3 size: 15 residues. The CDR3 region is CASSDRRGRATEAFF. The CDR3 DNA sequence: TGTGCCAGCAGCGATCGCAGGGGGCGAGCCACTGAAGCTTTCTTT.

The chain links TRBV9 to TRBJ1-2; D not resolved. The V and J ends lost 0 bases and 5 bases respectively, with 14 bases between them. The germline CDR1 and CDR2 sequences are SGDLS and YYNGEE. This CDR3 is built from 15 residues. CDR3 amino acids: CASSVDHERTYGYTF. The CDR3 bases are TGTGCCAGCAGCGTAGATCATGAGCGGACTTATGGCTACACCTTC.

This clone was seen a few times. The CDR3 reads CASSRQVPNYGYTF. The CDR3 DNA reads as TGTGCCAGCAGTCGACAGGTTCCTAACTATGGCTACACCTTC. The chain uses TRBV7-2 and TRBJ1-2; weak D call: TRBD1 (6 bases). The CDR3 runs 14 residues. Trimming removed 6 bases at V and 0 bases at J, with 11 bases between. Germline V gene data show CDR1 as SGHTA and CDR2 as FQGNSA.

This clone was counted a single time. The V gene is TRBV15, the J gene TRBJ2-6; D possibly corresponds to TRBD1 (5 bases). V was trimmed by 4 bases and J by 0 bases, leaving 7 bases between them. Germline V gene data show CDR1 as LNHNV and CDR2 as YYDKDF (reference sequence). The CDR3 contains 15 residues. The CDR3 loop is CATSTRDSGANVLTF. Written as DNA, the CDR3 is TGTGCCACCAGCACCAGGGACTCTGGGGCCAACGTCCTGACTTTC.

The V and J genes are TRBV6-1 and TRBJ2-7, with a tentative D call TRBD2 (5 bases). Trimming removed 1 base at V and 1 base at J, with 8 bases between. This CDR3 has 14 residues. Germline V gene sequence: CDR1 MNHNS, CDR2 SASEGT. The CDR3 sequence is CASSEGPGSYEQYF. The CDR3 DNA is TGTGCCAGCAGTGAAGGGCCGGGGTCCTACGAGCAGTACTTC.